This T cell receptor (beta chain) stems from a study of blood T cell repertoires in COVID-19. Overall study context: PBMCs, B-cell-depleted T cells, or T cells were the source of the cDNA or gDNA that made up the material.

The assay was immunoSEQ multiplex PCR, and TCRdb's table has in-frame clones only and misses some. The sample contains over 200,000 clones, 85% to 90% of which appear only once. Ages ranged from 18 to 89 years, with residence in 20 to 30 US areas. Resolution of symptoms, clearance, or two negative PCRs was present in recovered Cohort 3 donors. V dropped 1 base and J dropped 1; count of bases not matched to a gene: 4. The CDR3 length is 16 residues. Germline lookup yields CDR1 KGHDR and CDR2 SFDVKD. The origin of this receptor is a man younger than 40 who had recovered from COVID-19. The chain joins TRBV24-1 to TRBJ2-3; 7 nucleotides match TRBD2. The specimen was PBMCs or T cells enriched from blood (not recorded which). In DNA form, the CDR3 reads TGTGCCACCAGTGATTTCCAGGGAGGGGGCACAGATACGCAGTATTTT. Protein product: CATSDFQGGGTDTQYF.